This TCR beta chain was observed in a study of T cells in Graves' hyperthyroidism and ophthalmopathy. This clonotype was recorded many times. Amplified regions were TCR beta CDR3 sequences from RNA transcripts. An initial round of RT-PCR targeting the TCR CDR3 relied on the HTBI primer set. TCRdb processed the multiplex PCR reads anew with MiXCR; each CDR3 protein has one entry. Of fewer than 450,000 distinct CDR3 sequences listed, roughly 15% are singletons. The length of the CDR3 is 17 residues. Germline CDR1 is DFQATT and CDR2 is SNEGSKA (reference sequence). V was cut by 7 bases and J by 8 bases, with 30 bases left in between.

V usage is TRBV20-1 and J usage is TRBJ2-1, with D maybe TRBD2 (6 bases). This TCR was recovered from an older woman with Graves' ophthalmopathy. The sample comprised blood. The CDR3 region is CSVLGAASANPVHEQFF. The CDR3 coding sequence is TGCAGTGTACTAGGTGCAGCTAGCGCCAACCCGGTTCATGAGCAGTTCTTC.